This T cell receptor (beta chain) was sequenced in a study of T cells in Graves' hyperthyroidism and ophthalmopathy. This clonotype appeared a few times. The source material, RNA transcripts, was used to amplify TCR beta CDR3 regions. First-round RT-PCR targeting the TCR CDR3 was performed with the HTBI primer set. In TCRdb, the multiplex PCR reads were re-called with MiXCR into one record per CDR3 protein. The table records around 610,000 distinct CDR3 sequences, roughly 14% of them present only once. Germline V CDR1 and CDR2: DFQATT, SNEGSKA (reference sequence). Trimming took off 4 bases at V and 2 bases at J, with 8 bases between the two ends. This CDR3 comprises 12 residues.

This clonotype was sampled from a woman between 35 and 50 years old with Graves' ophthalmopathy. The chain combines TRBV20-1 with TRBJ2-5, with a weak D call TRBD1 (5 bases). Sequenced sample: blood. This chain's CDR3 is CSAKRQQETQYF. In DNA form, the CDR3 reads TGCAGTGCTAAAAGACAGCAAGAGACCCAGTACTTC.